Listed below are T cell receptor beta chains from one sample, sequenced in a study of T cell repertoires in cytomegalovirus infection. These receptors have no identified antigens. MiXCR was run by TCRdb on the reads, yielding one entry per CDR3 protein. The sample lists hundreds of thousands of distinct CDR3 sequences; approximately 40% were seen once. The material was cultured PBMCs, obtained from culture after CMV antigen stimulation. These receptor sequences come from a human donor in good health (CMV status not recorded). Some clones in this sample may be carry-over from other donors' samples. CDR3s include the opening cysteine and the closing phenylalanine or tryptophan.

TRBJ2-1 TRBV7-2 CASSFRGPYNEQFF
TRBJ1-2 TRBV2 CASRVQGALEGYTF
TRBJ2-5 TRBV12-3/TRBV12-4 CASSLPGAQYF
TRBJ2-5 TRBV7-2 CASRTGGSGGTQYF
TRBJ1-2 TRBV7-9 CASSPRADGGYTF
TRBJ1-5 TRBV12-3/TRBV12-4 CASSTGGLYSNQPQHF
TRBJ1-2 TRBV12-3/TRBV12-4 CASSLAGHGYTF
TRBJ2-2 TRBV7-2 CASSPTSRWELFF
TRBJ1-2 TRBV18 CASSPLGQAGYTF
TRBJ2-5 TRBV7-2 CASSLSGLAGQETQYF
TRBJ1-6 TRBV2 CASSLGGQGSSPLHF
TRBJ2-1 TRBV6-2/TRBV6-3 CASSGRLAGSYNEQFF
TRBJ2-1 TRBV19 CASRLAGVHEQFF
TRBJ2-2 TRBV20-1 CSARDNANTGELFF
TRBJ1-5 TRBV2 CASSTGGSHQPQHF
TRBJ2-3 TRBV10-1 CASSESPGNTQYF
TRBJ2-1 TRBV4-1 CASSRGERGGEQFF
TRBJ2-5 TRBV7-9 CASSLEMGTQYF
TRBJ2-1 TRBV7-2 CASRPNWGGYNEQFF
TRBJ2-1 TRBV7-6 CASSLASPAGYNEQFF
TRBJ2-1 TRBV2 CASRNNEQFF
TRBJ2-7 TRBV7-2 CASSFSETYEQYF
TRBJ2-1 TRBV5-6 CASSLTSGNHRDEQFF
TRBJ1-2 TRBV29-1 CSVYGGEHYGYTF
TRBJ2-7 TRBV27 CASSQGLAGTYEQYF
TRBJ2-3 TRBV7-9 CASSLAGDVNTRRDTQYF
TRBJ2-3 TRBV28 CASSLWVSGDNTDTQYF
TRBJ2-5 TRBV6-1 CASRRRALETQYF
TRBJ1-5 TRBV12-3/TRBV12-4 CASSPPAQPQHF
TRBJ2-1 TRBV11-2 CASSSRRGRVEQFF
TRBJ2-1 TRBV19 CASSIRSNEQFF
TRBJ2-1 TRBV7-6 CASTWGADPLCYNEQFF
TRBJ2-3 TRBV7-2 CASSPGGAQTDTQYF
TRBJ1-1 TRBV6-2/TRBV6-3 CASSYDEVKAFF
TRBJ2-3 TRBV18 CASSPATDTQYF